The rows below give T cell receptor beta chains drawn from one sample of a study of response to subunit inactivated influenza vaccine. TCRdb independently ran MiXCR on the RT-PCR reads; one entry per CDR3 protein. The table records 750,000 to 850,000 distinct CDR3 sequences, around a sixth of them present only once. This material consisted of PBMCs from blood, taken around 5 days after vaccination. Receptors were obtained from a man in his fifties who received an inactivated influenza vaccine. Both conserved end residues are part of each CDR3. A D gene is named only where the DNA matches it firmly. Clone size is not always given. Where it is, it says once, few, many or a class for expanded clones.

cdr3_nt	cdr3_aa	v_call	clone_size	d_call	j_call
TGTGCCAGCAGCTTCAACAGCAGGTCGCCCTCGTTCCCAGATACGCAGTATTTT	CASSFNSRSPSFPDTQYF	TRBV11-2	-	-	TRBJ2-3
TGTGCCAGCAGCTCACTTGGACTAGCAGATTACACGGACTACGAGCAGTACTTC	CASSSLGLADYTDYEQYF	TRBV13	-	TRBD2	TRBJ2-7
TGTGCCAGCAGCTTATTGGGACTCCGGAGTGAGCAGTTCTTC	CASSLLGLRSEQFF	TRBV7-9	-	-	TRBJ2-1
TGTGCCAGCAGCAAAGACAGGGTTCGGACCGGGGAGCTGTTTTTT	CASSKDRVRTGELFF	TRBV7-2	-	TRBD1	TRBJ2-2
TGTGCCAGCAGCCAGTGGCGGGGGGAGACCCAGTACTTC	CASSQWRGETQYF	TRBV14	-	TRBD2	TRBJ2-5
TGCAGTGCCCCCGGACTAGTTCTGAATGAGCAGTTCTTC	CSAPGLVLNEQFF	TRBV20-1	few	TRBD2	TRBJ2-1
TGTGCCAGCAGCCCTCTAGCGGGAGTAGGGGAGCAGTACTTC	CASSPLAGVGEQYF	TRBV12-3/TRBV12-4	few	TRBD2	TRBJ2-7
TGTGCCAGCAGTTTCGCTCCAAACCCGGAGACCCAGTACTTC	CASSFAPNPETQYF	TRBV12-3/TRBV12-4	many	-	TRBJ2-5
TGCAGCGTTGACAGTCAGGCGGAGCAGTTCTTC	CSVDSQAEQFF	TRBV29-1	-	-	TRBJ2-1
TGTGCCAGCAGTTCCCCGGAAAGGTGGACTGAAGCTTTCTTT	CASSSPERWTEAFF	TRBV27	few	-	TRBJ1-1
TGTGCCACCAGCAGAGATCGAGGGAACCTCTACAATGAGCAGTTCTTC	CATSRDRGNLYNEQFF	TRBV15	-	-	TRBJ2-1
TGTGCCAGCAGCGTAGAGCCAGCGGGAGTGGGGGAGCAGTACTTC	CASSVEPAGVGEQYF	TRBV9	few	TRBD2	TRBJ2-7
TGTGCCAGCAGTTACGAGGGACTAGCTCCGGGAGTGAATGAGCAGTTCTTC	CASSYEGLAPGVNEQFF	TRBV6-5	few	TRBD2	TRBJ2-1
TGTGCCAGCGGGACTGAGACCCAGTACTTC	CASGTETQYF	TRBV7-9	many	-	TRBJ2-5
TGCGCCAGCAGCCCTGGGGTAGCGGGAGCCTACGAGCAGTACTTC	CASSPGVAGAYEQYF	TRBV4-3	-	TRBD2	TRBJ2-7
TGTGCCAGCAGTCCCCCCGAGGGCCTATCCTACAATGAGCAGTTCTTC	CASSPPEGLSYNEQFF	TRBV25-1	few	-	TRBJ2-1
TGTGCCAGCAGTTACTTCGGACTAGGGATCAATGAGCAGTTCTTC	CASSYFGLGINEQFF	TRBV6-5	few	TRBD2	TRBJ2-1
TGCGCCAGCAGCCCCGAGGATCTTAATTCACCCCTCCACTTT	CASSPEDLNSPLHF	TRBV5-1	few	-	TRBJ1-6
TGTGCATACCGCCGCCGGGCGCGCCCAGGGGGCGGGGAGCTGTTTTTT	CAYRRRARPGGGELFF	TRBV12-2	few	-	TRBJ2-2
TGCGCCAGCAGCCAAGAGCCGAGGAACACGGACGAGCAGTACTTC	CASSQEPRNTDEQYF	TRBV4-1	few	-	TRBJ2-7
TGTGCCAGCAGCTTCCAGGGAGGTAGGGAAGAGACCCAGTACTTC	CASSFQGGREETQYF	TRBV7-6	once	-	TRBJ2-5
TGTGCCAGCTCACCAAGCGCAGGGGCGGACTATGGCTACACCTTC	CASSPSAGADYGYTF	TRBV18	-	-	TRBJ1-2
TGTGCCAGCAGTTTCCGACGGATGAACACTGAAGCTTTCTTT	CASSFRRMNTEAFF	TRBV6-5	many	-	TRBJ1-1
TGTGCCAGCAGCCGTCTGGGCGGGACAGGCGACAATGAGCAGTTCTTC	CASSRLGGTGDNEQFF	TRBV7-9	few	TRBD1	TRBJ2-1
TGCGCCAGCAGCCAAGATCTGCTAATGGCCAGTGAGCAGTTCTTC	CASSQDLLMASEQFF	TRBV4-3	many	-	TRBJ2-1
TGCAGTGCTGTCCGGGACAGGGGAAATCAAGATACGCAGTATTTT	CSAVRDRGNQDTQYF	TRBV20-1	-	TRBD1	TRBJ2-3
TGTACCAGCAGTTACCGGGGAGGGTCGGGGGTTTACGAGCAGTACTTC	CTSSYRGGSGVYEQYF	TRBV6-5	-	TRBD2	TRBJ2-7
TGCAGTGCTAACAGACTAGCGGCCAACAAAGAGACCCAGTACTTC	CSANRLAANKETQYF	TRBV20-1	few	TRBD2	TRBJ2-5
TGTGCCAGCAGTTTAGGACAGGTTTCCCATAATTCACCCCTCCACTTT	CASSLGQVSHNSPLHF	TRBV12-3/TRBV12-4	few	-	TRBJ1-6
TGCAGCGTCGGGACAACCTATGGCTACACCTTC	CSVGTTYGYTF	TRBV29-1	few	-	TRBJ1-2
TGTGCCAGCAGCCTCGAGGAAACTAGCGGGGGGGCAGATACGCAGTATTTT	CASSLEETSGGADTQYF	TRBV4-2	-	TRBD2	TRBJ2-3
TGTGCCAGCAGCTTTCTTGGGTTCGGGACAGATACGCAGTATTTT	CASSFLGFGTDTQYF	TRBV7-2	many	-	TRBJ2-3
TGTGCCAGCGGGGGACTCCTAAACACAGATACGCAGTATTTT	CASGGLLNTDTQYF	TRBV6-1	-	-	TRBJ2-3
TGTGCCAGCAGCCAAGACCCGACAGGGGACGGCTACACCTTC	CASSQDPTGDGYTF	TRBV9	-	TRBD1	TRBJ1-2
TGCAGCGTTGTTCGTAGAAATGAGCAGTTCTTC	CSVVRRNEQFF	TRBV29-1	few	-	TRBJ2-1
TGTGCCACCAGCAGAGATATTGGGGTGCGTACCCGACAAGAGACCCAGTACTTC	CATSRDIGVRTRQETQYF	TRBV15	many	-	TRBJ2-5
TGCAGTGTCCCCGAAGCTTTCTTT	CSVPEAFF	TRBV20-1	few	-	TRBJ1-1
TGTGCCAGCAGCTCATCGGGACTAGCGGGGACCTACGAGCAGTACTTC	CASSSSGLAGTYEQYF	TRBV13	few	TRBD2	TRBJ2-7
TGTGCCAGCAGCGTAGGGCCAGGAGATTCACCCCTCCACTTT	CASSVGPGDSPLHF	TRBV9	many	-	TRBJ1-6
TGTGCCAGCAGCTTAACGGCCACCGGGACAGACTCCTACGAGCAGTACTTC	CASSLTATGTDSYEQYF	TRBV7-3	-	TRBD1	TRBJ2-7
TGTGCCAGCAGCGTAGCCGCAGGGGCGGGGGCAGATACGCAGTATTTT	CASSVAAGAGADTQYF	TRBV9	-	-	TRBJ2-3
TGTGCCAGCAGTGATAGGTCCTATAATTCACCCCTCCACTTT	CASSDRSYNSPLHF	TRBV6-1	few	-	TRBJ1-6
TGCAGTGCTAGAGATCCCGGACAGGGCGGTCAGCCCCAGCATTTT	CSARDPGQGGQPQHF	TRBV20-1	few	TRBD1	TRBJ1-5
TGTGCCAGCAGCTTGGCTACTAGCGGGGGGGCTCATGAGCAGTTCTTC	CASSLATSGGAHEQFF	TRBV7-2	many	TRBD2	TRBJ2-1
TGTGCCAGCAGCTCTCCGGGACTAGGAGTCGAAAAACTGTTTTTT	CASSSPGLGVEKLFF	TRBV12-3/TRBV12-4	many	-	TRBJ1-4
TGCAGTGCTAGTTTGGGAGCTGAGCAGTTCTTC	CSASLGAEQFF	TRBV20-1	few	-	TRBJ2-1
TGCAGTGCTAGGTCTCCGGGACTGCCCATCTACAATGAGCAGTTCTTC	CSARSPGLPIYNEQFF	TRBV20-1	-	-	TRBJ2-1
TGCGCCAGCAGTCAGAAGGGGGTTACCCTTTCACCCCTCCACTTT	CASSQKGVTLSPLHF	TRBV4-3	-	-	TRBJ1-6